This passage covers 8 T cell receptor beta chains from one sample sequenced in a study of blood T cell repertoires in COVID-19. Sequenced by immunoSEQ multiplex PCR; TCRdb stores in-frame clones only, minus some. The top ten clones hold around 1.3% of a sample with a few hundred thousand clones, 75% to 85% of them seen once. What was sequenced was peripheral blood. The receptors shown here come from a woman aged 25 to 39 with COVID-19, enrolled during active disease.

This clone was detected only a few times. The chain recombines TRBV6-2 or TRBV6-3 with TRBJ2-3; 10 bases line up with TRBD1. J gave up 4 bases and V 6 bases, and 7 bases lay outside the gene matches. The CDR3 runs 15 residues. Germline V gene lookup returns CDR1 MNHEY and CDR2 SVGEGT. This CDR3 reads CASSPGTGVADTQYF. CDR3 in DNA: TGTGCCAGCAGCCCCGGGACAGGGGTTGCAGATACGCAGTATTTT.

The genes are TRBV9 and TRBJ2-7, with 7 bases identical to TRBD1. The V segment lost 4 bases and the J segment 5 bases; nucleotides outside the gene matches: 6. The CDR3 spans 13 residues. Germline V gives CDR1 SGDLS, CDR2 YYNGEE. CDR3 protein: CASSLQGDDEQYF. The CDR3 DNA is TGTGCCAGCAGCCTCCAGGGGGACGACGAGCAGTACTTC.

V is TRBV7-2 and J is TRBJ2-5; 7 nucleotides line up with TRBD1. The V gene's germline CDR1 is SGHTA and CDR2 FQGNSA. Unmatched junction bases numbered 1, after V lost 8 bases and J lost 4 bases. The CDR3 is 11 amino acids. The CDR3 sequence is CASHRGETQYF. CDR3 bases: TGTGCCAGCCACAGGGGAGAGACCCAGTACTTC.

The gene calls are TRBV28 and TRBJ2-7, with 7 positions matching TRBD1. The CDR3 is 14 amino acids. The germline gives CDR1 MDHEN, CDR2 SYDVKM. With 0 bases clipped from V and 3 bases from J, the junction kept 2 bases outside the gene matches. The CDR3 protein is CASSLWGDSYEQYF. The CDR3 bases are TGTGCCAGCAGTTTATGGGGGGACAGCTACGAGCAGTACTTC.

This clone was counted once. V and J are TRBV6-2 or TRBV6-3 and TRBJ1-5; 8 bases align to TRBD1. This CDR3 contains 16 residues. CDR1 is MNHEY, CDR2 SVGEGT, per germline. The ends lost 5 bases at V and 1 base at J; junction bases unmatched: 7. The CDR3 loop reads CASSSGQGWSNQPQHF. The DNA for the CDR3 is TGTGCCAGCAGTAGTGGACAGGGTTGGAGCAATCAGCCCCAGCATTTT.

V gene TRBV18 combines with J gene TRBJ2-2; maybe TRBD1 (6 bases). V lost 2 bases, J lost 1 base, and 17 bases lay in between. CDR3 length: 18 residues. Germline V CDR1 and CDR2: KGHSH, LQKENI. The CDR3 coding sequence is TGTGCCAGCTCACCAGGAAGAGGGGGAATGTGGAACACCGGGGAGCTGTTTTTT. The encoded protein is CASSPGRGGMWNTGELFF.

The chain has TRBV6-5 and TRBJ1-5; the D gene is possibly TRBD1 (6 bases). The V gene's germline CDR1 is MNHEY and CDR2 SVGAGI. The CDR3 runs to 14 residues. V lost 6 bases and J 2 bases, leaving 11 bases between the germline ends. The CDR3, as DNA: TGTGCCAGCAGCTCAGGGGCGGGCAATCAGCCCCAGCATTTT. It encodes CASSSGAGNQPQHF.

This clone was counted only a few times. The chain recombines TRBV9 with TRBJ1-5, with 8 bases that match TRBD1. V shed 5 bases and J 6 bases; nucleotides not matched to a gene: 7. CDR1 is SGDLS, CDR2 YYNGEE, per germline. The CDR3 length is 14 residues. The CDR3 loop is CASSYGQGGQPQHF. As DNA, the CDR3 is TGTGCCAGCAGTTACGGACAGGGCGGTCAGCCCCAGCATTTT. Full variable domain (rest looked up from reference TRBV9 and TRBJ1-5): DSGVTQTPKHLITATGQRVTLRCSPRSGDLSVYWYQQSLDQGLQFLIQYYNGEERAKGNILERFSAQQFPDLHSELNLSSLELGDSALYFCASSYGQGGQPQHFGDGTRLSIL.